One and the same sample provided the 28 T cell receptor beta chains below, sequenced in a study of cytomegalovirus exposure and HLA in healthy donors. PCR amplification relied on 60 Vbeta primers (plus 13 Jbeta primers). Some clones are missing from TCRdb's copy, which holds only in-frame ones; the method was immunoSEQ multiplex PCR. The profile shows roughly 120,000 clones, less than 20% of them singletons. The sample comprised PBMCs. The receptors derive from a woman in her late teens or twenties in good health and CMV-seronegative.

This clone was seen a few times. The gene calls are TRBV2 and TRBJ2-2; D unresolved. The germline V gene has CDR1 SNHLY and CDR2 FYNNEI. Trimming cost V 5 bases and J 1 base, with 8 bases left between them. The CDR3 contains 14 residues. CDR3 protein: CASSTTENTGELFF. The DNA for the CDR3 is TGTGCCAGCAGTACTACCGAGAACACCGGGGAGCTGTTTTTT.

The chain's CDR3 is CASSQARVGELFF. In nucleotides, the CDR3 is TGTGCCAGCAGCCAAGCCCGGGTCGGGGAGCTGTTTTTT. J is TRBJ2-2 and V is TRBV14; D not resolved. Trimming pared 1 base from V and 7 bases from J, leaving 7 bases between. This CDR3 region has 13 residues. Germline V gene sequence: CDR1 SGHDN, CDR2 FVKESK.

The chain is built from TRBV10-3 and TRBJ2-3; TRBD2 is a possible D gene (6 bases). Trimming took off 0 bases at V and 3 bases at J, with 10 bases between the two ends. This CDR3 comprises 15 residues. Germline CDR1 reads ENHRY; CDR2 reads SYGVKD. The CDR3 region has the DNA TGTGCCATCAGTGAGTCGGAGGGGAGTACAGATACGCAGTATTTT. Protein sequence: CAISESEGSTDTQYF.

The sample holds a few counts of this clone. V and J are TRBV5-1 and TRBJ2-3; TRBD1 aligns across 9 bases. The length of the CDR3 is 15 residues. Trimming cost V 2 bases and J 3 bases; bases outside gene matches: 4. The germline V gene has CDR1 SGHRS and CDR2 YFSETQ. CDR3 residues: CASSFYRGRTDTQYF. The CDR3 DNA sequence: TGCGCCAGCAGCTTTTACAGGGGGCGAACAGATACGCAGTATTTT.

This clone was seen only a few times. The chain joins TRBV29-1 to TRBJ1-1, with 8 bases lining up with TRBD1. CDR1 is SQVTM, CDR2 ANQGSEA, per germline. The J segment lost 4 bases and the V segment lost 7 bases, leaving 5 bases of the junction unmatched. The CDR3 length is 12 residues. Here the CDR3 reads CSARQGSTEAFF. The CDR3 DNA reads as TGCAGCGCCCGACAGGGGTCCACTGAAGCTTTCTTT.

This clone was counted between two and nine times. The J gene is TRBJ2-2, the V gene TRBV28; D might be TRBD2 (6 bases). V lost 3 bases and J lost 1, with 12 bases in between. CDR3 length: 16 amino acids. CDR1 MDHEN and CDR2 SYDVKM come from the germline V gene. In DNA, the CDR3 is TGTGCCAGCAGTTTGTTTCGGGGGTGGAACACCGGGGAGCTGTTTTTT. It specifies CASSLFRGWNTGELFF.

The gene calls are TRBV6-1 and TRBJ1-2, with 8 bases aligning to TRBD1. Germline values: CDR1 MNHNS, CDR2 SASEGT. The CDR3 loop spans 14 amino acids. Trimming at V came to 6 bases and at J to 6 bases, leaving 9 bases not matched to a gene. This chain's CDR3 is CASRSEDRVHGYTF. CDR3 DNA: TGTGCCAGCAGGTCCGAGGACAGGGTCCATGGCTACACCTTC.

In its sample, this clone was seen a few times. The V gene is TRBV6-1, the J gene TRBJ1-5; D remains unclear. V dropped 4 bases and J dropped 7 bases, with 11 bases sitting between them. This CDR3 is built from 13 residues. Germline V gene lookup returns CDR1 MNHNS and CDR2 SASEGT. The CDR3 coding sequence is TGTGCCAGCAGTGTAAATTGGAGGCAGCCCCAGCATTTT. Its translation: CASSVNWRQPQHF.

Only a few counts were recorded for this clone. A read error may explain this, as a much larger clone is one base away. The chain uses TRBV2 and TRBJ2-2; perhaps TRBD1 as D (7 bases). The V gene's germline CDR1 is SNHLY and CDR2 FYNNEI. The CDR3 contains 15 residues. V gave up 3 bases and J gave up 4 bases, with 12 bases separating them. In DNA form, the CDR3 reads TGTGCCAGCAGTGAGTGGCAGGGGGGCACCGGGGAGCTGTTTTTT. This encodes CASSEWQGGTGELFF.

Only a few counts were recorded for this clone. The V gene is TRBV7-2, the J gene TRBJ2-1; D remains ambiguous. Germline values: CDR1 SGHTA, CDR2 FQGNSA. Trimming removed 2 bases from V and 0 bases from J, with 8 bases in between. The CDR3 has 15 amino acids. The CDR3 nucleotides are TGTGCCAGCAGCTTACAGCGTTCCTCCTACAATGAGCAGTTCTTC. It translates to CASSLQRSSYNEQFF.

This chain links TRBV28 with TRBJ2-5; 11 positions agree with TRBD2. The CDR3 is 15 residues long. Germline CDR1 is MDHEN and CDR2 is SYDVKM. J gave up 5 bases and V 6 bases, and 8 bases lay outside the gene matches. CDR3 sequence: CASRVSGGAGETQYF. CDR3 sequence (DNA): TGTGCCAGCAGAGTTAGCGGGGGGGCTGGTGAGACCCAGTACTTC.

This clone was detected only a few times. V and J are TRBV25-1 and TRBJ1-2; 12 nucleotides line up with TRBD1. In germline, CDR1 is MGHDK, CDR2 SYGVNS. The CDR3 sequence is 15 residues long. The trim removed 5 bases at V and 8 bases at J, leaving 9 bases unmatched. The CDR3 region has the DNA TGTGCCAGCAGTCGAGGAGGGACAGGGGGCGGAGGCTACACCTTC. This translates into CASSRGGTGGGGYTF.

The gene calls are TRBV2 and TRBJ1-2, with 8 bases lining up with TRBD1. Germline loops: CDR1 SNHLY, CDR2 FYNNEI. Losses at the gene ends were 5 bases for V and 8 bases for J; bases not matched to a gene: 10. The CDR3 extends over 14 amino acids. The CDR3 nucleotides are TGTGCCAGCAGTTACGGACAGGGCTTCTTAGGCTACACCTTC. Protein: CASSYGQGFLGYTF. Complete variable domain (other parts from reference TRBV2 and TRBJ1-2): EPEVTQTPSHQVTQMGQEVILRCVPISNHLYFYWYRQILGQKVEFLVSFYNNEISEKSEIFDDQFSVERPDGSNFTLKIRSTKLEDSAMYFCASSYGQGFLGYTFGSGTRLTVV.

The chain employs TRBV28 and TRBJ1-5; tentative D call: TRBD1 (6 bases). The CDR3 is 14 amino acids. V lost 5 bases, J lost 5 bases, and 13 bases lay in between. Germline V gene lookup returns CDR1 MDHEN and CDR2 SYDVKM. CDR3 sequence reads: CASSLQGGDQPQHF. The CDR3 nucleotides are TGTGCCAGCAGTCTACAGGGTGGAGATCAGCCCCAGCATTTT.

This clone was seen a few times. The chain has TRBV7-9 and TRBJ2-1, with 8 bases matching TRBD1. This CDR3 spans 16 amino acids. Germline trimming cut 4 bases from V and 8 bases from J; bases unmatched to any gene: 13. Germline CDR1 and CDR2: SEHNR and FQNEAQ (reference sequence). The CDR3 here is CASSSKLLQGAYEQFF. CDR3 nucleotide sequence: TGTGCCAGCAGCTCAAAGCTACTTCAGGGGGCCTATGAGCAGTTCTTC.

This chain uses TRBV29-1 with TRBJ2-5, with D uncertain. Germline-derived CDR1 and CDR2 are SQVTM and ANQGSEA. Trimming left V 1 base short and J 5 bases short, with 14 bases between. The CDR3 length is 14 residues. Here the CDR3 DNA reads TGCAGCGTTGAAGGGTACAGCCCCACGGAGACCCAGTACTTC. Translation gives CSVEGYSPTETQYF.

This clone has just a few counts. Here the CDR3 DNA reads TGTGCCATCAGTGAGTCGACTAGCACAGATACGCAGTATTTT. It translates to CAISESTSTDTQYF. The V gene is TRBV10-3, the J gene TRBJ2-3; D is unclear. This CDR3 spans 14 amino acids. V was clipped by 0 bases and J by 0 bases, with 4 bases between them. The germline CDR1 and CDR2 sequences are ENHRY and SYGVKD.

The rearrangement uses TRBV29-1 and TRBJ1-1, with TRBD1 identical over 8 bases. The CDR3 has 16 residues. Per germline, CDR1 SQVTM and CDR2 ANQGSEA. J was trimmed by 0 bases and V by 5 bases; bases with no gene match: 11. The CDR3 spells CSVYKAGTGMNTEAFF. The CDR3 DNA sequence: TGCAGCGTTTATAAAGCCGGGACAGGAATGAACACTGAAGCTTTCTTT.

This clone was recorded a few times. The chain is built from TRBV6-6 and TRBJ1-5; 8 nucleotides agree with TRBD1. The germline CDR1 and CDR2 sequences are MNHNY and SVGAGI (reference sequence). The trim removed 6 bases at V and 7 bases at J, leaving 8 bases unmatched. The CDR3 covers 14 residues. The CDR3 is CASRSGQGSQPQHF. The CDR3 region has the DNA TGTGCCAGCAGGTCTGGACAGGGTTCACAGCCCCAGCATTTT.

V gene TRBV29-1 combines with J gene TRBJ2-7; 15 bases map to TRBD2. CDR3 size: 14 residues. CDR1 and CDR2 from the germline V gene are SQVTM and ANQGSEA. Trimming removed 7 bases from V and 6 bases from J; junction bases left unmatched: 7. The CDR3 protein is CSAAGLAGGSEQYF. DNA of the CDR3: TGCAGCGCCGCAGGACTAGCGGGGGGGAGCGAGCAGTACTTC.

Only a few counts were recorded for this clone. The CDR3 DNA follows: TGTGCCAGCAGCTTAGATCTCCCGGTGGACAATGGCTACACCTTC. This gives the protein CASSLDLPVDNGYTF. The chain combines TRBV7-9 with TRBJ1-2; tentative D call: TRBD1 (5 bases). V dropped 1 base and J dropped 6 bases, with 15 bases sitting between them. The CDR3 is made up of 15 amino acids. The germline CDR1 and CDR2 sequences are SEHNR and FQNEAQ (reference sequence).

This clone was recorded a few times. The chain carries TRBV6-1 and TRBJ1-5; possible D gene TRBD1, 6 bases. V lost 7 bases and J lost 6, with 13 bases in between. Germline V gives CDR1 MNHNS, CDR2 SASEGT. The CDR3 runs to 13 residues. The CDR3 reads CASIQGFGQPQHF. CDR3 sequence (DNA): TGTGCCAGCATTCAGGGGTTCGGTCAGCCCCAGCATTTT.

A few counts support this clone. V gene TRBV27 combines with J gene TRBJ2-4, with a possible D match to TRBD1 (5 bases). Germline values: CDR1 MNHEY, CDR2 SMNVEV (reference sequence). CDR3 length: 15 residues. V was trimmed by 5 bases and J by 0 bases, leaving 11 bases between them. Here the CDR3 DNA reads TGTGCCAGCAGTGCTGACAGTATAGCCAAAAACATTCAGTACTTC. Protein: CASSADSIAKNIQYF.

The rearrangement uses TRBV11-2 and TRBJ1-1; D ambiguous. The CDR3 spans 14 residues. CDR1 and CDR2 from the germline V gene are SGHAT and FQNNGV. Trimming removed 1 base from V and 2 bases from J, with 8 bases in between. CDR3: CASSLVRGNTEAFF. CDR3 in DNA: TGTGCCAGCAGCTTAGTTCGGGGAAACACTGAAGCTTTCTTT.

This clone was counted only a few times. This sequence joins TRBV10-1 and TRBJ1-5; D not certain. The CDR3 loop spans 13 amino acids. CDR1 and CDR2 from the germline V gene are WNHNN and SYGVQD (reference sequence). V was pared by 4 bases and J by 4 bases, with 8 bases between. The CDR3 region has the DNA TGCGCCAGCAGTGTAACTGGTAATCAGCCCCAGCATTTT. Protein product: CASSVTGNQPQHF.

This clone has a handful of counts. This chain uses TRBV5-4 with TRBJ2-2; D might be TRBD1 (5 bases). The CDR3 sequence is 18 residues long. Trimming shortened V by 0 bases and J by 0 bases, and 15 bases separated the two germline ends. Germline loops: CDR1 SGHNT, CDR2 YYREEE (reference sequence). CDR3 sequence reads: CASSLGGQGAANTGELFF. As DNA, the CDR3 is TGTGCCAGCAGCTTGGGTGGCCAGGGCGCGGCGAACACCGGGGAGCTGTTTTTT.

The CDR3 reads CASSLDGNYGYTF. The CDR3 nucleotides read TGTGCCAGCAGCTTAGATGGCAACTATGGCTACACCTTC. The V and J genes are TRBV7-9 and TRBJ1-2; no firm D call. CDR1 SEHNR and CDR2 FQNEAQ come from the germline V gene (reference sequence). Trimming stripped 1 base from V and 2 bases from J, with 5 bases between. The CDR3 length is 13 residues.

CDR3 sequence reads: CASSLALSYEQYF. DNA of the CDR3: TGTGCCAGCAGCTTAGCCCTCTCTTACGAGCAGTACTTC. V and J are TRBV7-2 and TRBJ2-7, with no clear D. V lost 0 bases and J lost 4, with 7 bases in between. Per the germline V gene, CDR1 is SGHTA and CDR2 is FQGNSA. The CDR3 is 13 amino acids. Combining the CDR3 with reference TRBV7-2 and TRBJ2-7 gives the whole variable domain GAGVSQSPSNKVTEKGKDVELRCDPISGHTALYWYRQSLGQGLEFLIYFQGNSAPDKSGLPSDRFSAERTGGSVSTLTIQRTQQEDSAVYLCASSLALSYEQYFGPGTRLTVT.